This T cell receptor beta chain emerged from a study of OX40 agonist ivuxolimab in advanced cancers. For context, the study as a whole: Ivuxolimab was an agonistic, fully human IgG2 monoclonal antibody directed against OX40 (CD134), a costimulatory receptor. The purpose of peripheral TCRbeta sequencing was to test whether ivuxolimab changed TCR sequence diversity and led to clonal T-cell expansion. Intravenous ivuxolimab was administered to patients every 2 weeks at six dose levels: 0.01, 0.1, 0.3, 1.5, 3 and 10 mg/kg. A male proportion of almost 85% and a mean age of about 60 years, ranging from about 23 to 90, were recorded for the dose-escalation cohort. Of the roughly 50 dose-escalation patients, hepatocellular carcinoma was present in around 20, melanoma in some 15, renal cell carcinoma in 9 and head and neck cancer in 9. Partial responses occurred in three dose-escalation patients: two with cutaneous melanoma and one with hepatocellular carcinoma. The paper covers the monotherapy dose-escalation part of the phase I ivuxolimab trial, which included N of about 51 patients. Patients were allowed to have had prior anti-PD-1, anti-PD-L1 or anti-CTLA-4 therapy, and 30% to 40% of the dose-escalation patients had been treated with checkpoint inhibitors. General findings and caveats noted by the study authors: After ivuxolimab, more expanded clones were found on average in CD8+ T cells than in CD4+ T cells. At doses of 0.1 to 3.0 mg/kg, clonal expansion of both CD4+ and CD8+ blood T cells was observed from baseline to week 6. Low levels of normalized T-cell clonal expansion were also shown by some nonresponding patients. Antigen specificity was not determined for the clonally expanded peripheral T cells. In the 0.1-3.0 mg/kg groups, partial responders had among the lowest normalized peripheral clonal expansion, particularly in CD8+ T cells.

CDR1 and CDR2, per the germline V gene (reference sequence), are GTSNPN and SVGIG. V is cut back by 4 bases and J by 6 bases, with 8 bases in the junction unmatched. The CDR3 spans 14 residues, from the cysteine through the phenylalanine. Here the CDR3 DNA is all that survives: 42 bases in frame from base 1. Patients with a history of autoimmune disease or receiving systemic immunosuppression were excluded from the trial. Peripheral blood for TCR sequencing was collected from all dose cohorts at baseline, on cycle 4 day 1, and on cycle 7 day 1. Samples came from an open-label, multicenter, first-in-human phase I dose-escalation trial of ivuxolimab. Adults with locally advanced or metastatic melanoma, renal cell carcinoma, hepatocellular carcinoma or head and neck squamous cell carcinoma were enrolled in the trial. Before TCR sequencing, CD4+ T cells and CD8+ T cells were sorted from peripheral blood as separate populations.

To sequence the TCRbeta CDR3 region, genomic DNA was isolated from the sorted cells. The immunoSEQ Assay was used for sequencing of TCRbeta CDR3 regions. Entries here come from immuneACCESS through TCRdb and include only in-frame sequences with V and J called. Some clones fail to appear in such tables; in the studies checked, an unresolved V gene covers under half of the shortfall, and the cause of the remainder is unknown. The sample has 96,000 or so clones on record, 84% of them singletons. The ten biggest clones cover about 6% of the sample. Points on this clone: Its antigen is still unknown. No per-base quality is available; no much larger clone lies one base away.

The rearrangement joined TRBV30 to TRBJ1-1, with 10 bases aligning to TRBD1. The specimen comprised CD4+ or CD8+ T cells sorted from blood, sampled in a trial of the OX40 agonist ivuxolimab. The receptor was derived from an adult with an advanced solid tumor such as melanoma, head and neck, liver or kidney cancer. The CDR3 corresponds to CAWTTGGWGAEAFF. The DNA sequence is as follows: TGTGCCTGGACGACAGGGGGCTGGGGCGCTGAAGCTTTCTTT.